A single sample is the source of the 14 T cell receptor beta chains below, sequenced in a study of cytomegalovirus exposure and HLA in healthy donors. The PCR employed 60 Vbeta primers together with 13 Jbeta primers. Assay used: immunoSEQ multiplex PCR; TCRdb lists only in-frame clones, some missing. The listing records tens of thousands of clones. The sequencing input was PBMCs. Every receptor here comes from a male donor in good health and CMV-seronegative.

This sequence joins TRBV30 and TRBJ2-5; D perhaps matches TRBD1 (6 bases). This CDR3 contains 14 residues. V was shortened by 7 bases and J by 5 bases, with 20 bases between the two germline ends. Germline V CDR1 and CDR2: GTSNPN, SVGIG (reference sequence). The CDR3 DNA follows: TGTGCCTTGGCAGGAACAGGGCCCTGGGAGACCCAGTACTTC. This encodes CALAGTGPWETQYF.

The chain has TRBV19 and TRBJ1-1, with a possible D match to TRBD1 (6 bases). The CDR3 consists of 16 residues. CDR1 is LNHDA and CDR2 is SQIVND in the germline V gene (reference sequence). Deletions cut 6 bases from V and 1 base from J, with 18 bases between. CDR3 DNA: TGTGCCAGTAGGGCCATGGACAGAAGTTGGAACACTGAAGCTTTCTTT. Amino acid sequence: CASRAMDRSWNTEAFF.

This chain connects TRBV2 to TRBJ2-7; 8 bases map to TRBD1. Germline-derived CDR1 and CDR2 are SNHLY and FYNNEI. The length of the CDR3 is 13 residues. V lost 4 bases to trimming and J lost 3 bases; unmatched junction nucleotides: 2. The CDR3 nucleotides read TGTGCCAGCAGTGGACAGGGGAACTACGAGCAGTACTTC. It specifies CASSGQGNYEQYF. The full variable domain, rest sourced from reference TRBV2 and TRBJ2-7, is EPEVTQTPSHQVTQMGQEVILRCVPISNHLYFYWYRQILGQKVEFLVSFYNNEISEKSEIFDDQFSVERPDGSNFTLKIRSTKLEDSAMYFCASSGQGNYEQYFGPGTRLTVT.

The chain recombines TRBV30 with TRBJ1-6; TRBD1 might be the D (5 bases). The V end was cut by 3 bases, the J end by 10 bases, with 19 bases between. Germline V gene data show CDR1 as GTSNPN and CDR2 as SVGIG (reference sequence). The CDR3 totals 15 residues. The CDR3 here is CAWRVNGPGGSPLHF. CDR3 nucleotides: TGTGCCTGGAGGGTGAACGGCCCGGGGGGATCACCCCTCCACTTT.

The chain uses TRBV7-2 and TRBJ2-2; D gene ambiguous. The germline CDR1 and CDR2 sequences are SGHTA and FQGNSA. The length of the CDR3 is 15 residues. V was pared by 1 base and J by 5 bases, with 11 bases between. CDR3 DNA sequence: TGTGCCAGCAGCTTAGTTGCCAGACAAACCGGGGAGCTGTTTTTT. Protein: CASSLVARQTGELFF.

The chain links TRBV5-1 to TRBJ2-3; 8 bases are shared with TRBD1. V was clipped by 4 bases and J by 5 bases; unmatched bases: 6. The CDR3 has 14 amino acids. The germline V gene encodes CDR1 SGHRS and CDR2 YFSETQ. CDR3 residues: CASSGRTGLDTQYF. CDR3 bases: TGCGCCAGCAGCGGGCGGACAGGGCTAGATACGCAGTATTTT.

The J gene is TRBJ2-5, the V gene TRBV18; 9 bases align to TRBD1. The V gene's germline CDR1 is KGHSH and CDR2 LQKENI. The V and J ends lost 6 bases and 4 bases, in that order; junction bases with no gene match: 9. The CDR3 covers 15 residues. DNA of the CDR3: TGTGCCAGCTCGGGCCGGACAGGGGTAGGAGAGACCCAGTACTTC. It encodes CASSGRTGVGETQYF.

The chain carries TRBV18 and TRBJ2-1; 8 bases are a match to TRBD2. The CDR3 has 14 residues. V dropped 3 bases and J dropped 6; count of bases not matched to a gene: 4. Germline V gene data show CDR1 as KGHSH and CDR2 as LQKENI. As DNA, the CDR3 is TGTGCCAGCTCACCTACCCTAGCGGGCAATGAGCAGTTCTTC. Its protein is CASSPTLAGNEQFF.

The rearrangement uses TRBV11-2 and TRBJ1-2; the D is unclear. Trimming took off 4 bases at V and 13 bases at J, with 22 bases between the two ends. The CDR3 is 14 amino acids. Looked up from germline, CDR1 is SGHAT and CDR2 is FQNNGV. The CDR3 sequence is CASSSGAGSLAVTF. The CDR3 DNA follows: TGTGCCAGCAGCTCCGGTGCGGGGAGCCTGGCAGTCACCTTC.

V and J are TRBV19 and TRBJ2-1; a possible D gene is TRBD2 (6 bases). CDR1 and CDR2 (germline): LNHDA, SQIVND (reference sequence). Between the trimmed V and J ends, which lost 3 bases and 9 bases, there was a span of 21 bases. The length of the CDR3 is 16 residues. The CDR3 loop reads CASSMPPGRGWVEQFF. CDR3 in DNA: TGTGCCAGTAGTATGCCCCCGGGGCGGGGCTGGGTTGAGCAGTTCTTC.

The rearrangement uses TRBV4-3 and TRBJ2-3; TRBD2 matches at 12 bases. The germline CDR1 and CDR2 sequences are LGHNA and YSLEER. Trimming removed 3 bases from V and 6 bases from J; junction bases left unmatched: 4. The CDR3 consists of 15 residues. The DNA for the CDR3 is TGCGCCAGCAGCCACCTAGCGGGAGGGTCGGATACGCAGTATTTT. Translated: CASSHLAGGSDTQYF.

In DNA, the CDR3 is TGTGCCAGCAGTGACTCGACAGGCTCTGGGGCCAACGTCCTGACTTTC. Translated, it gives CASSDSTGSGANVLTF. The rearrangement joins TRBV6-4 to TRBJ2-6, with a possible D match to TRBD1 (6 bases). The CDR3 contains 16 residues. Between the trimmed V and J ends, which lost 0 bases and 0 bases, there was a span of 6 bases. Germline V gene sequence: CDR1 MRHNA, CDR2 SNTAGT.

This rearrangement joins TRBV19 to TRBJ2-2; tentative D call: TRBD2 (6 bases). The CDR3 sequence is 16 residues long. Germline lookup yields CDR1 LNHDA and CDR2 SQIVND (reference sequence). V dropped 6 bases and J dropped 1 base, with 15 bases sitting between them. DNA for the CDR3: TGTGCCAGTAGGGATAGACTAGTGCGGAACACCGGGGAGCTGTTTTTT. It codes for CASRDRLVRNTGELFF. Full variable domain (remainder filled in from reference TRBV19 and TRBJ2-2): DGGITQSPKYLFRKEGQNVTLSCEQNLNHDAMYWYRQDPGQGLRLIYYSQIVNDFQKGDIAEGYSVSREKKESFPLTVTSAQKNPTAFYLCASRDRLVRNTGELFFGEGSRLTVL.

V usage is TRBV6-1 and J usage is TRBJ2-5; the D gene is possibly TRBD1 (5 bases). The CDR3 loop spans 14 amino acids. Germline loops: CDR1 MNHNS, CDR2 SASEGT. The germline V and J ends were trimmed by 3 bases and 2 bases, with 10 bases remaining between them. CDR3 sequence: CASSDRVSQETQYF. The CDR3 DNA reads TGTGCCAGCAGTGACAGGGTCTCACAAGAGACCCAGTACTTC.